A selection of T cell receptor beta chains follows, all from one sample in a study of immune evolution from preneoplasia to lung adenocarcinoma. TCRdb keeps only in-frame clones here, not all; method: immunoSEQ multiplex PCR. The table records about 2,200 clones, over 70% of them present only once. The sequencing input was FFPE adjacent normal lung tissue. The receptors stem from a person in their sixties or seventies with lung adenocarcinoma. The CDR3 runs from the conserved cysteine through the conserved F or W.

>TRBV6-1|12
CVGGGPDSPLHF
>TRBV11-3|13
CASSLSGAAEAFF
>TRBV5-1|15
CASSLVAGSGNTIYF
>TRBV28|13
CASSLWAGGGYTF
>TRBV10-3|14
CAISAQGGQETQYF
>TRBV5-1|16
CASSFRTSGGTGELFF
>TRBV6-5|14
CASSDTAGAGELFF
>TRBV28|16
CATLLREGAASYEQYF
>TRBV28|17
CASSNSGGGLIKYGYTF
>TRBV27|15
CASSPAGTVIDEQFF
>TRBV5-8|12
CASSRPTNEQFF
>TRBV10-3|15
CAISESRGRNQPQHF
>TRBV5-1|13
CANQDRRSYEQYF
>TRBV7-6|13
CASSLTEDNIQYF
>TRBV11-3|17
CASSPEGGGFSSYGYTF
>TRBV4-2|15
CASSPWGGSNEKLFF
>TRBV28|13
CASSLRQGYEQYF
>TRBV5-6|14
CASSLWTAQETQYF
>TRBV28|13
CASSAPNSGGYTF
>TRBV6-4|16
CASSEAGTGGSGELFF
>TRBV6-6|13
CASRTVGNQPQHF
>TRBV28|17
CASSSDTYRVGNQPQHF
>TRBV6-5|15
CASTRLTGTGDGYTF
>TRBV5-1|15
CASSLGQGAQYGYTF
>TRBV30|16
CAWSQMPGQGVRGYTF
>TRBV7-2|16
CASSRSGTSGTDTQYF
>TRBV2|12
CASSDSSYEQYF
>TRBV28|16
CASSPRDRGHSTEAFF
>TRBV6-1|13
CASSGAGGYGYTF
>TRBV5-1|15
CASSLQRGASYEQYF
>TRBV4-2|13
CASSQESAGRAFF
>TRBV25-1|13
CASKYGSDEKLFF
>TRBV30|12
CAWSVRGYEQYF
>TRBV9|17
CASSVAGGYYHQETQYF
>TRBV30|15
CAWSAGIVNTGELFF
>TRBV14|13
CASSQQGYTEAFF
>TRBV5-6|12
CASSLVEETQYF
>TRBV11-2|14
CASSSSGGGYEQYF
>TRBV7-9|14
CASSSGQSNSPLHF
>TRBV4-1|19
CASSQEFRGRTSGANVLTF
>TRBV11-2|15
CASSLTQTADAEAFF
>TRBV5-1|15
CASSASTGWDQPQHF
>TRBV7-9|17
CASSSFTGTEFLDEAFF
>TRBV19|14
CASSNGPASYEQYF
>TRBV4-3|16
CASSQGEVGTSYGYTF
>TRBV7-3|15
CASSPSGTLGEKLFF
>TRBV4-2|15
CASNPWGGSNEKLFF
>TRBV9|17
CASSVAGEVRGTDTQYF
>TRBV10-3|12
CAISDDLGGYTF
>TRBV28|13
CASRRGQNTEAFF
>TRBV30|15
CAWSPTGQRNTEAFF
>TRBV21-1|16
CASSKVPPHPGNTIYF